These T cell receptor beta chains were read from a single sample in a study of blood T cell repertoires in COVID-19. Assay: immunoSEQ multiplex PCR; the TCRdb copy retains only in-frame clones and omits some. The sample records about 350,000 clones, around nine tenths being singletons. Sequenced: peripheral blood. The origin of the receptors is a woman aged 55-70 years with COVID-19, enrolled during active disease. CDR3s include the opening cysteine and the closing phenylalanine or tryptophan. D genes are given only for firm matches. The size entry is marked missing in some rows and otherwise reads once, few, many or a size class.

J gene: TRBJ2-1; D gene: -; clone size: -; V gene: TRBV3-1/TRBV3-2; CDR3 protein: CASSPRATSHNEQFF; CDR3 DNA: TGTGCCAGCAGCCCAAGAGCAACTAGTCACAATGAGCAGTTCTTC
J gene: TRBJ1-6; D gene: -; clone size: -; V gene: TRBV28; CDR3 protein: CASSFVESSSPLHF; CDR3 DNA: TGTGCCAGCAGTTTTGTCGAAAGCTCATCACCCCTCCACTTT
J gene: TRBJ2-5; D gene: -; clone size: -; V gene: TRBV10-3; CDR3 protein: CAISGDNQETQYF; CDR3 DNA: TGTGCCATCAGTGGAGACAACCAAGAGACCCAGTACTTC
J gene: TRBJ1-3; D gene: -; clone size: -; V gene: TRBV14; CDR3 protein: CASSPNSNDRSSGNTIYF; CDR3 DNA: TGTGCCAGCAGTCCAAACTCCAATGACAGATCCTCTGGAAACACCATATATTTT
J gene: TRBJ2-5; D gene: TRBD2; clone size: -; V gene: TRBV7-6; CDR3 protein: CASSSLAFQETQYF; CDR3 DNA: TGTGCCAGCAGCTCACTAGCGTTTCAAGAGACCCAGTACTTC
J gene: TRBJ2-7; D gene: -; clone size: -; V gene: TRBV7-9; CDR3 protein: CASSFNRDGEQYF; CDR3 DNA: TGTGCCAGCAGTTTTAACAGGGACGGTGAGCAGTACTTC
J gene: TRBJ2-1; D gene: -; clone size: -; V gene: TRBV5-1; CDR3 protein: CASSLSSLSYNEQFF; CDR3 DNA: TGCGCCAGCAGCTTGTCTTCCCTTAGCTACAATGAGCAGTTCTTC
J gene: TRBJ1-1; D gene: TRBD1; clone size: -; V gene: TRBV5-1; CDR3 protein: CASSFRAGGMNTEAFF; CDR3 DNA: TGCGCCAGCAGCTTCCGCGCAGGGGGCATGAACACTGAAGCTTTCTTT
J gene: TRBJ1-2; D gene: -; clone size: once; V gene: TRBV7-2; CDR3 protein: CASSYRIRPSVRDYGYTF; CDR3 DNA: TGTGCCAGCAGCTATCGAATCCGCCCGTCAGTGAGGGACTATGGCTACACCTTC
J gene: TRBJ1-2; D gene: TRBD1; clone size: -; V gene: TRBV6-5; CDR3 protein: CASSPDRGPGYTF; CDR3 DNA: TGTGCCAGCAGTCCGGACAGGGGGCCTGGCTACACCTTC
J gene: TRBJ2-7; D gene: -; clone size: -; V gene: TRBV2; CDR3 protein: CASSDNSFLKQYF; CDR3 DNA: TGTGCCAGCAGTGATAACTCCTTTTTGAAGCAGTACTTC
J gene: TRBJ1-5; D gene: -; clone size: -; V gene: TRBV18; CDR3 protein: CASSPPPGDQPQHF; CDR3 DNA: TGTGCCAGCTCACCACCGCCGGGGGATCAGCCCCAGCATTTT
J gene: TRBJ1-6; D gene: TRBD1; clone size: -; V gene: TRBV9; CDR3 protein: CASSGQGNSPLHF; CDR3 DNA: TGTGCCAGCAGCGGACAGGGGAATTCACCCCTCCACTTT
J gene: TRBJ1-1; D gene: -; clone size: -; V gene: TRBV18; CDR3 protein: CASSPPIGRGIEAFF; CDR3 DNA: TGTGCCAGCTCACCCCCTATTGGAAGGGGGATTGAAGCTTTCTTT
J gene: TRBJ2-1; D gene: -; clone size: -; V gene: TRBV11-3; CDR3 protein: CASSGTGEQFF; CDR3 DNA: TGTGCCAGCAGCGGCACGGGGGAGCAGTTCTTC
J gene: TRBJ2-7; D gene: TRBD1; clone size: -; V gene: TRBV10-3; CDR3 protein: CAISEHPGQGDEQYF; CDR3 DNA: TGTGCCATCAGTGAGCACCCGGGACAGGGGGACGAGCAGTACTTC
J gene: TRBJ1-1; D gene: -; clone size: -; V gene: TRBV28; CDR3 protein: CASSMTLGASPGKRVEAFF; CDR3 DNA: TGTGCCAGCAGTATGACCTTGGGGGCCTCTCCGGGTAAAAGGGTTGAAGCTTTCTTT
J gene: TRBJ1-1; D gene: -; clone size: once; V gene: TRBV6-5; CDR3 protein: CASSTPRAENTEAFF; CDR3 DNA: TGTGCCAGCAGTACACCGAGGGCAGAGAACACTGAAGCTTTCTTT
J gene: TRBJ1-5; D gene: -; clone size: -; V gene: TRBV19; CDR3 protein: CASSPRVSNQPQHF; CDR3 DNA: TGTGCCAGTAGTCCACGGGTCTCGAATCAGCCCCAGCATTTT
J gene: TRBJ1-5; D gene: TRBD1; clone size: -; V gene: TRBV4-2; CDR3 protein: CASSQEFLGGTNQPQHF; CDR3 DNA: TGTGCCAGCAGCCAAGAGTTTCTAGGGGGCACGAATCAGCCCCAGCATTTT
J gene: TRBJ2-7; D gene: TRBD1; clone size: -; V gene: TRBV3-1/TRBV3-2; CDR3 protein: CASSQAPRGQANYEQYF; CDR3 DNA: TGTGCCAGCAGCCAAGCCCCGAGGGGACAGGCTAACTACGAGCAGTACTTC